This paragraph reports one T cell receptor beta chain. Its antigen is still unknown. No much larger clonotype is one base removed from it; base qualities were not supplied. The sample is drawn from a study of cytomegalovirus exposure and HLA in healthy donors (dated by TCRdb to the late 2010s). Context from the whole study: According to an earlier analysis of a few hundred of the donors, some 170 million T cells yielded some 120 million unique TCR beta sequences and approximately 280 Gb of sequence data. An early release that covered about 600 HLA-typed donors contained around 300 gigabases of sequencing data and some 87 million unique TCR sequences. The genetic ancestry cluster associated with self-reported Caucasian donors included 70% to 85% of the 300 to 450 genotyped donors. The aim of the study was to test whether cataloging public T cell receptors could identify signatures of past pathogen exposure. The study used immunosequencing to profile the T cell repertoires of several hundred subjects and linked those repertoires to cytomegalovirus serostatus. Besides the first cohort of 666 subjects, a separate validation cohort made up of roughly 130 different subjects was used. To predict cytomegalovirus infection status, the study combined high-throughput TCR immunosequencing, statistical association of individual TCRs with disease status, and machine learning. A later analysis re-analyzed previously published TCR beta repertoires from about 730 donors and added high-resolution HLA genotyping to study TCR occurrence patterns. In the later analysis, no new phenotypic data were used to find candidate immune exposures; instead, reliance was placed on TCR beta sequences and their occurrence across donors. To decide whether each TCR beta V gene segment behaved as functional or pseudogenic, an earlier analysis of some 600 of the donors relied on high-throughput TCR beta sequencing. Donor age, sex, ethnicity and CMV serostatus were collected together with the repertoire data. In a later genetic analysis, genome-wide SNP genotypes for about three fifths of the roughly 670 donors were used, and that subset was treated as a discovery cohort. All discovery cohort repertoires had been generated on a single sequencing platform. Class I and class II HLA loci were covered by the typing at four-digit resolution. The number of donors typed differed by locus, with roughly 629-640 for A, B, C, DRB1 and DQB1, around 500 for DQA1, 606 for DPA1, and approximately 470 for DPB1. Five DR-DQ haplotypes were handled as single units for association and clustering because linkage in the cohort was strong. Among around 400 genotyped donors of the cohort, an average of 235,054 unique TCR beta nucleotide sequences were sequenced per donor, around 20% of them non-productive. Paper-wide results and their limitations: According to a later genetic analysis, donors in an Asian-associated ancestry cluster had fewer N-insertions in productive TCRs than the approximately 700-donor mean. An earlier analysis of approximately 600 of the donors showed that most TCR beta V segments appeared in productive rearrangements either about 87% or about 30% of the time, which broadly matched IMGT annotations. The earlier analysis of 587 of the donors excluded roughly 17 rarely observed V segments, including chromosome 9 orphons, because counts were too low. A further reported finding was that TCR beta sequences accurately predicted the HLA-A and HLA-B alleles for most subjects in the first cohort. The authors suggested that the approach could potentially be extended to other disease states and immunological phenotypes. For the cohort, immune exposure information was limited to CMV serostatus. In a later analysis, several top co-occurrence clusters were reported to appear linked to parvovirus B19, influenza, CMV and Epstein-Barr virus. Because the 87-base-pair reads could not distinguish some IMGT-functional V segments, including TRBV6-2 and TRBV6-3, those segments were excluded. HLA typing was unavailable for some donors at each locus, so association tests used only the typed subset. In a later analysis, TCR association rates were found to vary across HLA loci, with the most associated TCRs seen for DRB1 alleles and the fewest for HLA-C alleles. A later genetic analysis associated a missense DCLRE1C variant with V-gene and J-gene trimming of TCR beta chains, and an independent cohort replicated the association. In the study, roughly 160 TCR beta chains were listed as associated with cytomegalovirus. A cluster of highly shared sequence variants was judged likely to represent a technical artifact of the sequencing pipeline. The cohort was sequenced for TCR beta chains only, and without alpha or paired-chain data the features that could be detected were limited. In a later analysis, 16,951 TCR beta sequences were associated with specific HLA alleles at a false discovery rate of 0.05. Most CMV-associated TCR beta chains appeared to be HLA-restricted in a later analysis, and the HLA associations seemed to be driven largely by CMV exposure. When HLA alleles, especially DR and DQ, strongly co-occurred, attributing TCR associations to individual alleles was difficult. Correlated functional status among segregating V segments might reflect linkage disequilibrium, but an unknown experimental factor could not be ruled out. In both the original and validation cohorts, the classifier was reported to diagnose cytomegalovirus status with high specificity and sensitivity. Compared with equally common non-associated chains, HLA-associated TCR beta chains in a later analysis were more clonally expanded and had lower generation probabilities. Across donors, most TCR sequences were observed very rarely, whereas some public TCRs were present in many individuals. The presence/absence analyses assumed that sequencing depth was roughly uniform across donors, and that assumption may not be true. Three of the identified cytomegalovirus-associated TCR beta chains were confirmed in vitro to be specific for cytomegalovirus antigens.

The library was obtained by the immunoSEQ multiplex PCR assay. For the multiplex PCR, a mixture combining 60 forward primers for TCR Vbeta segments and 13 reverse primers for TCR Jbeta segments was used. The CDR3 region of rearranged TCR beta genes was amplified from genomic DNA by a multiplex PCR assay. The amplified TCR beta libraries were sequenced on the Illumina HiSeq System as 87-base-pair reads. Per the source publication's procedure: A later analysis tallied roughly 76 million unique TCR beta chains across the 550 to 850 repertoires, and around 12 million of those chains were shared by two or more donors. To remove PCR and sequencing errors, raw reads were error-corrected and collapsed into unique sequences using a nearest-neighbor algorithm that merged closely related sequences. V, D and J gene segments were assigned by aligning CDR3 sequences to IMGT reference sequences. For a sequence to be retained, a match of at least six nucleotides was required to both a V gene segment and a J gene segment. Rearrangements were called productive when the CDR3 lacked stop codons and stayed in frame with V and J; all others were non-productive. CDR3 was defined by IMGT convention, running from the second conserved V-encoded cysteine to the conserved J-encoded phenylalanine. In an earlier analysis of roughly 580 of the donors, sequences lacking an unambiguous match to a single V gene segment were excluded. An earlier analysis of a few hundred of the donors called V segments functional above 56.7% productive rearrangements and segregating when the between-donor standard deviation exceeded 5%. To diagnose cytomegalovirus status from the catalog of TCR beta chain sequences, a statistical classification framework was built. In a later analysis, V and J genes were assigned by comparing TCR nucleotide sequences against IMGT/GENE-DB human TR gene sequences. The TCRdist pipeline was used in a later analysis to assign CDR3 sequences and most-parsimonious VDJ recombination scenarios. In a later analysis, every TCR beta chain was defined by the combination of its CDR3 amino acid sequence and its V-gene family, and reads without a unique V-gene family were dropped. To address suspected cross-contamination and a sequencing artifact, a later analysis removed 592 highly shared, low-generation-probability nucleotide sequences. A later analysis calculated a clonal expansion index for each public chain from normalized within-repertoire ranks of inferred template counts. In a later analysis, generation probabilities were computed using a VDJ recombination model fitted to out-of-frame rearrangements, and the results were checked against IGoR. In a later analysis, hypergeometric tests were used to score TCR-TCR, TCR-HLA and TCR-CMV co-occurrence, with a repertoire-size bias correction applied to TCR pairs. A later analysis estimated false discovery rates by permuting HLA or CMV assignments 20 times. In a later analysis, co-occurring TCRs were grouped with DBSCAN, and TCRdist sequence similarity was added when clustering was performed within HLA-allele-positive subsets. Repertoires with fewer than 30,000 or more than 120,000 public chains were left out of co-occurrence clustering, as were five repertoires with anomalous nucleotide sharing. Here the immuneACCESS table is served through TCRdb, limited to in-frame sequences with V and J called. Missing clones are a known gap in these copies; in checked studies unresolved V genes cover under half, and the rest lacks a known reason. That table supplies the V and J calls and clone size; D and trimming were determined from the DNA. Across this sample there are about 120,000 clones, with about 70% seen only once. The ten top clones hold 0.87% of the sample.

The cohort was made up of approximately 700 healthy bone marrow donors. At the time of sampling, every cohort member was nominally healthy, though immune exposures that went unrecorded were likely present. The donor was CMV seronegative and belonged to the group of approximately 320 seronegative cohort members. A peripheral blood sample was collected from each donor, and TCR beta sequencing was performed on peripheral blood mononuclear cells. Genomic DNA extraction from the blood cell samples was performed with the Qiagen DNeasy Blood Extraction Kit. Reading the germline V gene gives CDR1 MNHEY and CDR2 SVGAGI. Counted from cysteine to phenylalanine, this CDR3 has 15 amino acids. Only the CDR3 DNA is retained, 45 bases long and in frame from the first base. The germline ends are 10 bases apart after V is trimmed by 0 bases and J by 7 bases.

This TCR came from a woman aged 25 to 39 in good health and CMV-seronegative. Recombination linked TRBV6-5 to TRBJ1-6; perhaps TRBD1 is the D gene, with 6 bases matching. Sequenced: PBMCs. Here is the DNA: TGTGCCAGCAGTTACTCTAACAGGGAAAATTCACCCCTCCACTTT. Its product reads: CASSYSNRENSPLHF.